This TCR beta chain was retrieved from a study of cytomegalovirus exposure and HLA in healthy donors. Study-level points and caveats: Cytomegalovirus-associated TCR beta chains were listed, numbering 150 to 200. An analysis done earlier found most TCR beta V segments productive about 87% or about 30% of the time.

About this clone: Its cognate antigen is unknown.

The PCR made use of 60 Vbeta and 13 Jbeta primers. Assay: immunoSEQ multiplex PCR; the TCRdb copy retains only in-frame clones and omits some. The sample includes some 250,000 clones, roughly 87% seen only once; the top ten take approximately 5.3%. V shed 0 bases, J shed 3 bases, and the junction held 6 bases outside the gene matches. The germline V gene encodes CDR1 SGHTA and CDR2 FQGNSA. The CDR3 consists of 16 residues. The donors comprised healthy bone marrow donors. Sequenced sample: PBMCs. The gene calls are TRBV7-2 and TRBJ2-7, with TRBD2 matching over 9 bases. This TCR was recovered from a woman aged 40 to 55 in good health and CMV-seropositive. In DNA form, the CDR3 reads TGTGCCAGCAGCTTAGCGTTTAGCGGGGGTTACTACGAGCAGTACTTC. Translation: CASSLAFSGGYYEQYF.